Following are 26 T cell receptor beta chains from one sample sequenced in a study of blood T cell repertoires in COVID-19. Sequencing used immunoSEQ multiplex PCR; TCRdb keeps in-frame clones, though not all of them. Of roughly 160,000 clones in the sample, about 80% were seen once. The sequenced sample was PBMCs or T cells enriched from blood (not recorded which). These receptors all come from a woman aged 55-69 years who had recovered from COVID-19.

The CDR3 sequence is CASRWTGNQPQHF. CDR3 bases: TGTGCCAGCAGATGGACAGGCAATCAGCCCCAGCATTTT. The J gene is TRBJ1-5, the V gene TRBV6-5; maybe TRBD1 (6 bases). Trimming shortened V by 6 bases and J by 2 bases, and 8 bases separated the two germline ends. CDR3 length: 13 amino acids. Germline lookup yields CDR1 MNHEY and CDR2 SVGAGI.

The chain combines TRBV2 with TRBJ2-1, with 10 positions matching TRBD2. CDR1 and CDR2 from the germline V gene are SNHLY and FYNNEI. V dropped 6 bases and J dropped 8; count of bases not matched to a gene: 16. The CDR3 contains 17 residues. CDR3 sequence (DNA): TGTGCCAGCAGAGACGCGACTAGCGGGTACATAGGGGATGAGCAGTTCTTC. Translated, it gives CASRDATSGYIGDEQFF. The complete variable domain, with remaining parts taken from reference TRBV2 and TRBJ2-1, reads EPEVTQTPSHQVTQMGQEVILRCVPISNHLYFYWYRQILGQKVEFLVSFYNNEISEKSEIFDDQFSVERPDGSNFTLKIRSTKLEDSAMYFCASRDATSGYIGDEQFFGPGTRLTVL.

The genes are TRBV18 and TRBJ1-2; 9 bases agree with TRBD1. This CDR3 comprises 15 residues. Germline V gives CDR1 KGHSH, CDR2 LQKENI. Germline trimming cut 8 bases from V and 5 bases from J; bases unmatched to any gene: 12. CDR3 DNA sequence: TGTGCCAGCGCACGGGACAGGGATAATGTTTATGGCTACACCTTC. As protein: CASARDRDNVYGYTF.

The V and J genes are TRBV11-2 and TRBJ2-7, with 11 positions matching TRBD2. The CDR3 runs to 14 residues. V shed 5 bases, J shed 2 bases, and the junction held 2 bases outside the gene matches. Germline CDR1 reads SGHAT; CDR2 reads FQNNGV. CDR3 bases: TGTGCCAGCAGCGTAGCGGGGGGGACCTACGAGCAGTACTTC. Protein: CASSVAGGTYEQYF. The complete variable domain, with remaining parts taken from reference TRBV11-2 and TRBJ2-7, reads EAGVAQSPRYKIIEKRQSVAFWCNPISGHATLYWYQQILGQGPKLLIQFQNNGVVDDSQLPKDRFSAERLKGVDSTLKIQPAKLEDSAVYLCASSVAGGTYEQYFGPGTRLTVT.

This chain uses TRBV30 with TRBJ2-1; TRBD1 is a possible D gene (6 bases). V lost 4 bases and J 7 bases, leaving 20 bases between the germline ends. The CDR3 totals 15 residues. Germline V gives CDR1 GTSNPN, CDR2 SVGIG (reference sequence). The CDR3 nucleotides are TGTGCCTGGAACTTCGGGTTGAACAGGGTTAATGAGCAGTTCTTC. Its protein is CAWNFGLNRVNEQFF. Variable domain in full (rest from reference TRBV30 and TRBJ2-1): SQTIHQWPATLVQPVGSPLSLECTVEGTSNPNLYWYRQAAGRGLQLLFYSVGIGQISSEVPQNLSASRPQDRQFILSSKKLLLSDSGFYLCAWNFGLNRVNEQFFGPGTRLTVL.

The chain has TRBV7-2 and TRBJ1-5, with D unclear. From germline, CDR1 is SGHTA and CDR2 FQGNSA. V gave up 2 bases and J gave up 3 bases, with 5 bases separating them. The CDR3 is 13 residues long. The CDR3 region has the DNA TGTGCCAGCAGCTTATCTTACAATCAGCCCCAGCATTTT. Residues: CASSLSYNQPQHF.

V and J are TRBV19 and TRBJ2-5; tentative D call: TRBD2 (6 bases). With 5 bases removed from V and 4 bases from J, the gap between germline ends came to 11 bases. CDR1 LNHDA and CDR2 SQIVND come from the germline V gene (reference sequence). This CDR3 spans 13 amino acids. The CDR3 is CASSGTSGETQYF. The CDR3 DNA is TGTGCCAGTAGTGGGACTTCAGGAGAGACCCAGTACTTC.

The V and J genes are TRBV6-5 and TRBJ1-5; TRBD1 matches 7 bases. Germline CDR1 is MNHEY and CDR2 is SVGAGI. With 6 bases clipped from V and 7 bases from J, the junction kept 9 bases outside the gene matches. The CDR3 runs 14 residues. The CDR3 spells CASSRATGNQPQHF. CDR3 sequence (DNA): TGTGCCAGCAGCCGAGCGACAGGGAACCAGCCCCAGCATTTT.

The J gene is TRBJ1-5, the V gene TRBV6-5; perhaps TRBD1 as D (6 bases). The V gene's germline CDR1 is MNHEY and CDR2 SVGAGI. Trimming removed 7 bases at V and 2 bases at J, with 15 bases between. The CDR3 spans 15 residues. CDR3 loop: CASIVGQNGNQPQHF. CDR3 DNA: TGTGCCAGCATAGTAGGACAGAACGGCAATCAGCCCCAGCATTTT.

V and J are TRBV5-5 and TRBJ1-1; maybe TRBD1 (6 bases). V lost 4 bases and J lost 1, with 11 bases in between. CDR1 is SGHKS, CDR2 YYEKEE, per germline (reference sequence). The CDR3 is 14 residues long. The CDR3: CASSARTANTEAFF. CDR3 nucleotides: TGTGCCAGCAGCGCTCGGACAGCGAACACTGAAGCTTTCTTT.

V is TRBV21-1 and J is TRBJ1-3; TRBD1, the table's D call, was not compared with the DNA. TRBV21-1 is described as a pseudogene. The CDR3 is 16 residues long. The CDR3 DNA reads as TGTGCCAGCAGTAATACAGGCGAAAAAAAGGGTAACACCATATATTTT. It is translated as CASSNTGEKKGNTIYF.

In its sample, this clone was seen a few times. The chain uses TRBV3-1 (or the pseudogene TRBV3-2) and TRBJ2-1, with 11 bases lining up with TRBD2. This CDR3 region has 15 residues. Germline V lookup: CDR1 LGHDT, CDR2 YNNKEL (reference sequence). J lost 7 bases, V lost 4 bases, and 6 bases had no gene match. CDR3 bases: TGTGCCAGCAGCCGGGGTAGCGGGGGGGCGAATGAGCAGTTCTTC. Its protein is CASSRGSGGANEQFF.

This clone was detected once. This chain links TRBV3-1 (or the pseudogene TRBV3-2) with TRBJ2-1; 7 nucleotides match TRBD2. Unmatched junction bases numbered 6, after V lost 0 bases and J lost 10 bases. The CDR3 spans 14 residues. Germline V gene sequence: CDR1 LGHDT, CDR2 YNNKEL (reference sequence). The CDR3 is CASSQEAGTPEQFF. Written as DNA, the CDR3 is TGTGCCAGCAGCCAAGAAGCGGGGACCCCAGAGCAGTTCTTC.

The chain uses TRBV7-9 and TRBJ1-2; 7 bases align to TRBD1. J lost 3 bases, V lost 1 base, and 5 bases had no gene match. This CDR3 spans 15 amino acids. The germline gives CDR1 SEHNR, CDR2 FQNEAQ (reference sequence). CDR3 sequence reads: CASSLEARGDYGYTF. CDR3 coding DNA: TGTGCCAGCAGCTTAGAGGCCAGGGGGGACTATGGCTACACCTTC.

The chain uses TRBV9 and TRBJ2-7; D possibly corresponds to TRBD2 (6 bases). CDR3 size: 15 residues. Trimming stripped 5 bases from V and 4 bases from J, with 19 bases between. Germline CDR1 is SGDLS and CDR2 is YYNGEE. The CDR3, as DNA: TGTGCCAGCAGTGAGACCGGGACTTCTATTTACGAGCAGTACTTC. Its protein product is CASSETGTSIYEQYF. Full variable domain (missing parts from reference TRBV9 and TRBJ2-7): DSGVTQTPKHLITATGQRVTLRCSPRSGDLSVYWYQQSLDQGLQFLIQYYNGEERAKGNILERFSAQQFPDLHSELNLSSLELGDSALYFCASSETGTSIYEQYFGPGTRLTVT.

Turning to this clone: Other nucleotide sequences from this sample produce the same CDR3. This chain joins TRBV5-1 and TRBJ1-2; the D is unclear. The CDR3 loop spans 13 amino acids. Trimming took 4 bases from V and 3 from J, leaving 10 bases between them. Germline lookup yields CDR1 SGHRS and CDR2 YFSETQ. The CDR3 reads CASSPDSYYGYTF. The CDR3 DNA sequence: TGCGCCAGCAGCCCGGACTCGTACTATGGCTACACCTTC.

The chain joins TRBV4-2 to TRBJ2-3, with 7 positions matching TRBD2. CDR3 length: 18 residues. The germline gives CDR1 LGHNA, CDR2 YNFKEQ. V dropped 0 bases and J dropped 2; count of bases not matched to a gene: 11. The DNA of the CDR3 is TGTGCCAGCAGCCAAGACTCCCTGTCGGGGGGACTCACAGATACGCAGTATTTT. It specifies CASSQDSLSGGLTDTQYF.

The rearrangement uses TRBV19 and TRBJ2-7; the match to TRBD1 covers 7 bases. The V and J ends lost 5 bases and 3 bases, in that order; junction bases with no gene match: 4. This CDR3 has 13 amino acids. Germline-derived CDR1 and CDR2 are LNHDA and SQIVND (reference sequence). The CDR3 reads CASSAGGNYEQYF. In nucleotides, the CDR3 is TGTGCCAGTAGTGCAGGGGGAAACTACGAGCAGTACTTC. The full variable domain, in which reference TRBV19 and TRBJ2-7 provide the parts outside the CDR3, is DGGITQSPKYLFRKEGQNVTLSCEQNLNHDAMYWYRQDPGQGLRLIYYSQIVNDFQKGDIAEGYSVSREKKESFPLTVTSAQKNPTAFYLCASSAGGNYEQYFGPGTRLTVT.

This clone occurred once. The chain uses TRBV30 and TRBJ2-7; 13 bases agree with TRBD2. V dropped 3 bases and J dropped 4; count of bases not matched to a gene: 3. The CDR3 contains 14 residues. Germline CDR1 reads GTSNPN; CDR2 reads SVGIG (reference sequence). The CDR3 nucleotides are TGTGCCTGGAGGAGACTAGCGGGGGGATACGAGCAGTACTTC. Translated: CAWRRLAGGYEQYF.

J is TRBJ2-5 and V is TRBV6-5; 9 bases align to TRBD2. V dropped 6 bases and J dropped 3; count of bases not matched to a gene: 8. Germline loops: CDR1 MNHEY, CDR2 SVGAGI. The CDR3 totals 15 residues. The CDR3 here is CASRLGLAMEETQYF. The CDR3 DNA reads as TGTGCCAGCAGGCTGGGACTAGCCATGGAAGAGACCCAGTACTTC.

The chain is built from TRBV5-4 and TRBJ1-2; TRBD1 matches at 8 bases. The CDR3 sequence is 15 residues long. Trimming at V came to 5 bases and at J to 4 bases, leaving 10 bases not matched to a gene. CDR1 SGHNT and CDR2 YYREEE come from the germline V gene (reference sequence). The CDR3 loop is CASRWAGGASYGYTF. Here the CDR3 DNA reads TGTGCCAGCAGGTGGGCAGGGGGCGCTTCCTATGGCTACACCTTC.

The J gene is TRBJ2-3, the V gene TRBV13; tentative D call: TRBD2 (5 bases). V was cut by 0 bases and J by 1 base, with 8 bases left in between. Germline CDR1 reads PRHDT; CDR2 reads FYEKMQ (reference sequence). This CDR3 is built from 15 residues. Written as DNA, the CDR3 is TGTGCCAGCAGCTTAGGAGGGCGGGGCACAGATACGCAGTATTTT. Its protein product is CASSLGGRGTDTQYF.

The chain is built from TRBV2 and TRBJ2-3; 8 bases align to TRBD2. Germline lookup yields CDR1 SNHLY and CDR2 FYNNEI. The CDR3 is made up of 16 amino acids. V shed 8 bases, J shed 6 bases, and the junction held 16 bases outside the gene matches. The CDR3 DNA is TGTGCCAGCGCCCGGGGGGCGGGGGGCCTCGCGGATACGCAGTATTTT. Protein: CASARGAGGLADTQYF.

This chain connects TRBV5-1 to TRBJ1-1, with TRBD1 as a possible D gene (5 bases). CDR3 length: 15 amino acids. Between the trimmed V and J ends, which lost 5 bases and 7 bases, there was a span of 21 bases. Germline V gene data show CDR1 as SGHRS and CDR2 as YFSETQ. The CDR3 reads CASRKTTMGLGEAFF. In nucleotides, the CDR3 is TGCGCCAGCAGAAAAACCACTATGGGACTTGGTGAAGCTTTCTTT.

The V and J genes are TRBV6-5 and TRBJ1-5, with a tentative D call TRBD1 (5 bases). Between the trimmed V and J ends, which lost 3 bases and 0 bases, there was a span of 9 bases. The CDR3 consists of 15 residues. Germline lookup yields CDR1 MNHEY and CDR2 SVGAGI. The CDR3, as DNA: TGTGCCAGCAGTTATGTCGGGGGTAGCAATCAGCCCCAGCATTTT. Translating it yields CASSYVGGSNQPQHF.

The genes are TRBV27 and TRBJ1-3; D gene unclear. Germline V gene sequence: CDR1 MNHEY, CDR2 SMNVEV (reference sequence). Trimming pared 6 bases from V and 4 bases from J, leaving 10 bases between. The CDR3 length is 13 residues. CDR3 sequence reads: CASSPGGGNTIYF. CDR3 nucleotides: TGTGCCAGCAGCCCTGGCGGAGGAAACACCATATATTTT.